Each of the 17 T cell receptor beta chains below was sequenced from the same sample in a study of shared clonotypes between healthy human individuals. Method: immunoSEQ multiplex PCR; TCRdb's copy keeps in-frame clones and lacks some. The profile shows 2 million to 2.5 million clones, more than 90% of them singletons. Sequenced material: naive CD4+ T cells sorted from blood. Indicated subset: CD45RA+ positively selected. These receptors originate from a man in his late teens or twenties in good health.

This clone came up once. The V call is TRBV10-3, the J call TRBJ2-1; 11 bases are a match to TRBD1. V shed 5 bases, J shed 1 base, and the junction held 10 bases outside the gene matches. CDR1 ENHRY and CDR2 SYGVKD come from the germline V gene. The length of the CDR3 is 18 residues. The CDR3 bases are TGTGCCATCAGTTTGGACAGGGGGCGAAGAACGTCCTACAATGAGCAGTTCTTC. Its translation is CAISLDRGRRTSYNEQFF.

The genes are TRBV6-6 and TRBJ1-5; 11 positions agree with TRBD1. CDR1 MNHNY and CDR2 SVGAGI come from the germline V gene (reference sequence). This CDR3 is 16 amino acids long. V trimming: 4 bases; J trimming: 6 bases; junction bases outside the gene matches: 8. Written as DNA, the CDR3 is TGTGCCAGCAGTTCCCGGACAGGGGGCCTGGGTCAGCCCCAGCATTTT. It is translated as CASSSRTGGLGQPQHF.

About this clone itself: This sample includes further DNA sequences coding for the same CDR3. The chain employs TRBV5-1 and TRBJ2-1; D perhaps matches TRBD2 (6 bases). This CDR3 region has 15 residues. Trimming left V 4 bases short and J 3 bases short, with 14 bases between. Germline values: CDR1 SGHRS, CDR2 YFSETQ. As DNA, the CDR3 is TGCGCCAGCAGCCTGGGACTGGCGGACTACAATGAGCAGTTCTTC. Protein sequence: CASSLGLADYNEQFF.

CDR3 nucleotide sequence: TGTGCCAGCGCAGGTTGGACAGGGTCCTCCTACAATGAGCAGTTCTTC. This gives the protein CASAGWTGSSYNEQFF. The chain couples TRBV18 to TRBJ2-1, with 8 bases aligning to TRBD1. The germline CDR1 and CDR2 sequences are KGHSH and LQKENI. CDR3 length equals 16 residues. With V trimmed by 8 bases and J by 0 bases, 9 bases remained unmatched.

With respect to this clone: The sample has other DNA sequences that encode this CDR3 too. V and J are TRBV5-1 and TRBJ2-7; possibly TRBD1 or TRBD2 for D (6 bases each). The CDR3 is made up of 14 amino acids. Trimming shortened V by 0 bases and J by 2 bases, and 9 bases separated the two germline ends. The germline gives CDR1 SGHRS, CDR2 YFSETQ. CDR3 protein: CASSLEGGTYEQYF. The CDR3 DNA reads TGCGCCAGCAGCTTGGAGGGGGGCACCTACGAGCAGTACTTC.

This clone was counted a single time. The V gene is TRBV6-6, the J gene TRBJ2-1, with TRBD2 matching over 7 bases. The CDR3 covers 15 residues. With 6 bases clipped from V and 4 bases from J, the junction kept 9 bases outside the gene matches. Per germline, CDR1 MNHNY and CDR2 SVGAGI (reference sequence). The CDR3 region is CASRTSGTLYNEQFF. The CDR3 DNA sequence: TGTGCCAGCAGAACAAGCGGGACTCTTTACAATGAGCAGTTCTTC.

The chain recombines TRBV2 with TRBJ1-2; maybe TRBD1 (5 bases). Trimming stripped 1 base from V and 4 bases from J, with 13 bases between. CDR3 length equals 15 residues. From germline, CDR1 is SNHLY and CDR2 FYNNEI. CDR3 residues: CASSEGPPGGYGYTF. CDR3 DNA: TGTGCCAGCAGTGAAGGCCCCCCTGGGGGCTATGGCTACACCTTC.

CDR3 region: CATSRDPGTSGRLYEQYF. The CDR3 DNA reads TGTGCCACCAGCAGAGATCCCGGGACTAGCGGGAGGTTGTACGAGCAGTACTTC. The V and J genes are TRBV15 and TRBJ2-7, with TRBD2 identical over 15 bases. This CDR3 is built from 18 residues. The germline gives CDR1 LNHNV, CDR2 YYDKDF (reference sequence). Trimming removed 0 bases from V and 4 bases from J; junction bases left unmatched: 7.

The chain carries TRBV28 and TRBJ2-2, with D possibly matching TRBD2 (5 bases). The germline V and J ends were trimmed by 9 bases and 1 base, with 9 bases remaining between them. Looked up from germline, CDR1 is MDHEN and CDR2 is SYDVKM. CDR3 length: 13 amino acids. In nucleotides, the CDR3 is TGTGCCAGTAATACTAGGAACACCGGGGAGCTGTTTTTT. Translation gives CASNTRNTGELFF.

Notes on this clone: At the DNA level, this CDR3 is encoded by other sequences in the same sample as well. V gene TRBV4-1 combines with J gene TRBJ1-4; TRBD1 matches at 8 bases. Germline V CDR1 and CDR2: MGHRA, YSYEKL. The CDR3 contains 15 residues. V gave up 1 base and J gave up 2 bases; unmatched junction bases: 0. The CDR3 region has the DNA TGCGCCAGCAGCCAAGGACAGGGGACTAATGAAAAACTGTTTTTT. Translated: CASSQGQGTNEKLFF.

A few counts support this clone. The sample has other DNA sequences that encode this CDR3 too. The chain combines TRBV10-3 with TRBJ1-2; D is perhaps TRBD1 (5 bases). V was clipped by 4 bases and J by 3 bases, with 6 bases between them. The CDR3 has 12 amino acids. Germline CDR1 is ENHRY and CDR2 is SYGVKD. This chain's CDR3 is CAISVGDYGYTF. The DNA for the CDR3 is TGTGCCATCAGTGTGGGGGACTATGGCTACACCTTC.

The CDR3 nucleotides are TGTGCCTGGACCGGAACGGGACAGGGCTATTCACCCCTCCACTTT. Its protein product is CAWTGTGQGYSPLHF. V usage is TRBV30 and J usage is TRBJ1-6, with 9 bases identical to TRBD1. The trim removed 4 bases at V and 8 bases at J, leaving 9 bases unmatched. The CDR3 consists of 15 residues. Germline V gene sequence: CDR1 GTSNPN, CDR2 SVGIG (reference sequence).

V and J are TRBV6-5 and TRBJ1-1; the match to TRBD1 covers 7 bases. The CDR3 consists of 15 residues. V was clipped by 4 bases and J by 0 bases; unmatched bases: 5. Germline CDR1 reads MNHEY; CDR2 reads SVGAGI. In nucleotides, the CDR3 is TGTGCCAGCAGTTCCGGGACAGCGATGAACACTGAAGCTTTCTTT. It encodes CASSSGTAMNTEAFF.

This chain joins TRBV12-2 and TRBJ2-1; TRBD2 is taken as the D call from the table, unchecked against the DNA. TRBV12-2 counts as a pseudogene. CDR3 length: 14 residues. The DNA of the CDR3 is TGTGCAAGTCGCTCCCAGACTAGCGGCAATGAGCAGTTCTTC. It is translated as CASRSQTSGNEQFF.

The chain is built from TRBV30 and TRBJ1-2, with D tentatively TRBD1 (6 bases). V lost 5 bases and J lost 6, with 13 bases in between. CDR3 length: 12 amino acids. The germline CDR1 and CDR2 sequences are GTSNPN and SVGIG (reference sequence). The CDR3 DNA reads TGTGCCTGGGGGGGCGAGGTCAATGGCTACACCTTC. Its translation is CAWGGEVNGYTF.

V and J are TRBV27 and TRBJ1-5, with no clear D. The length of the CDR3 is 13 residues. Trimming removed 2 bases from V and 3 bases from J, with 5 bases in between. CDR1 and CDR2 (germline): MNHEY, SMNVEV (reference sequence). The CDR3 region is CASSLRINQPQHF. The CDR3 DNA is TGTGCCAGCAGTTTAAGGATCAATCAGCCCCAGCATTTT.

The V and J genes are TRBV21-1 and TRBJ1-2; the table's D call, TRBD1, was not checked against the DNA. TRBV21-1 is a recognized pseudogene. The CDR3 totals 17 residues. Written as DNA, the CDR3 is TGTGCCAGCAGCAAAGAAGGGGACAGGGGCGTGAACTATGGCTACACCTTC. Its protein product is CASSKEGDRGVNYGYTF.